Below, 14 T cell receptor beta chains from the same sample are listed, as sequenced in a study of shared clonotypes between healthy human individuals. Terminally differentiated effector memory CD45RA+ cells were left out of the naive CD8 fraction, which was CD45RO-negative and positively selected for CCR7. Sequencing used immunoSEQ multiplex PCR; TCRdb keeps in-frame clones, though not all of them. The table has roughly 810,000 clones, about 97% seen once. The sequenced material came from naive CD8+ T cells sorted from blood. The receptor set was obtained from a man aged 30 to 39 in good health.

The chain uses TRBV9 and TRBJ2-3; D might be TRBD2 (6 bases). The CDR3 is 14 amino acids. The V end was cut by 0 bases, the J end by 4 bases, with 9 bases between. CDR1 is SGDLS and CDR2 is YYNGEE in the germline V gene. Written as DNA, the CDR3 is TGTGCCAGCAGCGTAGAAACGGGGGCAGATACGCAGTATTTT. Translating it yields CASSVETGADTQYF.

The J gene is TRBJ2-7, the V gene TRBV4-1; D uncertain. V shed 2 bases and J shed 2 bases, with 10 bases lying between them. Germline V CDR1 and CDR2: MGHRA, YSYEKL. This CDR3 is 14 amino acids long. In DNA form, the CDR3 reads TGCGCCAGCAGCCAACTGTCAGGACCCTACGAGCAGTACTTC. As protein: CASSQLSGPYEQYF.

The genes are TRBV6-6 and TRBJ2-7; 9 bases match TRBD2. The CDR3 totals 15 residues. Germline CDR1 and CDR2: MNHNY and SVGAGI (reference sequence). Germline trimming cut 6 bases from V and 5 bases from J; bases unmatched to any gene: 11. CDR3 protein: CASSVLGGRADEQYF. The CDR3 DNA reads TGTGCCAGCAGCGTACTCGGCGGGAGGGCGGACGAGCAGTACTTC.

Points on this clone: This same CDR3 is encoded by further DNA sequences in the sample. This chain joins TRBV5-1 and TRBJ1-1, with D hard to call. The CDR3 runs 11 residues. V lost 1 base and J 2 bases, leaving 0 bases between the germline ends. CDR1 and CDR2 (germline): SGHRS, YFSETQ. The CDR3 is CASSLNTEAFF. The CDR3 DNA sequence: TGCGCCAGCAGCTTGAACACTGAAGCTTTCTTT.

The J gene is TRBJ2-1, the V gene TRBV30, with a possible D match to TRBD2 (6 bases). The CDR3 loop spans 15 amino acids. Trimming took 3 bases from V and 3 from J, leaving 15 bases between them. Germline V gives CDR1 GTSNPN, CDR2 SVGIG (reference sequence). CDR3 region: CAWSGGGAHYNEQFF. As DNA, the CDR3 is TGTGCCTGGAGCGGAGGAGGGGCTCACTACAATGAGCAGTTCTTC.

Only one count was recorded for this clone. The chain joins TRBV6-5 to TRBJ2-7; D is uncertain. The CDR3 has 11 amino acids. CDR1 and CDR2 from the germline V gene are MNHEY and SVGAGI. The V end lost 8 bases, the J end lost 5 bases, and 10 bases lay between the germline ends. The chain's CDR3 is CASSSANEQYF. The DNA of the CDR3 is TGTGCCAGCTCCTCGGCAAACGAGCAGTACTTC.

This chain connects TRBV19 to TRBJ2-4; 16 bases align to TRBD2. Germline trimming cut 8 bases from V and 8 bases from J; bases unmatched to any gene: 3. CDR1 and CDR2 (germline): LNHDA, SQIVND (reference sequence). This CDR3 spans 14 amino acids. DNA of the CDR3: TGTGCCAGTGGGACTAGCGGGAGGGGGGACATTCAGTACTTC. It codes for CASGTSGRGDIQYF.

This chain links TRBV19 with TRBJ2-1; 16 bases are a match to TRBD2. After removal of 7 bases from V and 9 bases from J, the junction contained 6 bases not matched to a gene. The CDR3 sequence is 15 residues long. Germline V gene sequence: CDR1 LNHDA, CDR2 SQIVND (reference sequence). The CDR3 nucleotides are TGTGCCAGTATCGGGACTAGCGGGAGGGCCGGTGAGCAGTTCTTC. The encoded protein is CASIGTSGRAGEQFF.

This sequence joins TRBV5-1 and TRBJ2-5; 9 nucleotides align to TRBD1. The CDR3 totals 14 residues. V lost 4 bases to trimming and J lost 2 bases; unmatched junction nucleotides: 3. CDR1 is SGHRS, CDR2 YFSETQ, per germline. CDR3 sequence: CASSTGQGQETQYF. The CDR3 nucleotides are TGCGCCAGCAGCACGGGACAGGGTCAAGAGACCCAGTACTTC.

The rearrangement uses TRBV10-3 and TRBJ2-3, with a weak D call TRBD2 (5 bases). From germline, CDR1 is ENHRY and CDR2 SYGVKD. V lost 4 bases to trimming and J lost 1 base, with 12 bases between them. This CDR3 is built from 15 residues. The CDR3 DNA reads TGTGCCATCAGTGTCAGCGGACCCGGCACAGATACGCAGTATTTT. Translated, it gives CAISVSGPGTDTQYF.

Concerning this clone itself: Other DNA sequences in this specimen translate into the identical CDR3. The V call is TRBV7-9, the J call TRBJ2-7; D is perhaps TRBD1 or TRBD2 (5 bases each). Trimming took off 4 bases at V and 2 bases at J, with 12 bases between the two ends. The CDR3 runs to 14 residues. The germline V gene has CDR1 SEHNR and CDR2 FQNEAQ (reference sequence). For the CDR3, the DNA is TGTGCCAGCAGCTACCGGGACCGCCCCTACGAGCAGTACTTC. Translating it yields CASSYRDRPYEQYF.

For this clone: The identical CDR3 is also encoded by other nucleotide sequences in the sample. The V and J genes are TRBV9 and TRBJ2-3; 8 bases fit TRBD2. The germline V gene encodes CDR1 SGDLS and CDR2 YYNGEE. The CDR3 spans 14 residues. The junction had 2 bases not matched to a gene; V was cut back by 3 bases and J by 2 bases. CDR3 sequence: CASSASGSTDTQYF. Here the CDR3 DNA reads TGTGCCAGCAGCGCTAGCGGGTCCACAGATACGCAGTATTTT.

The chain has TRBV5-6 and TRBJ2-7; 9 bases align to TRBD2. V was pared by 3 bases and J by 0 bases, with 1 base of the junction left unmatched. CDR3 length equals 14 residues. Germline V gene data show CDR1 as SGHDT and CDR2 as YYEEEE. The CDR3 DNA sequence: TGTGCCAGCAGCTCTAGCGGGAACTCCTACGAGCAGTACTTC. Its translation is CASSSSGNSYEQYF.

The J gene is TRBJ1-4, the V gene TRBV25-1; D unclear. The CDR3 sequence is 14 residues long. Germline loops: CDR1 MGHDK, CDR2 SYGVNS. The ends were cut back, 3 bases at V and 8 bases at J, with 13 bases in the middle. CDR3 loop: CASSDGRLREKLFF. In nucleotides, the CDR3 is TGTGCCAGCAGTGACGGGCGCCTCCGGGAAAAACTGTTTTTT.